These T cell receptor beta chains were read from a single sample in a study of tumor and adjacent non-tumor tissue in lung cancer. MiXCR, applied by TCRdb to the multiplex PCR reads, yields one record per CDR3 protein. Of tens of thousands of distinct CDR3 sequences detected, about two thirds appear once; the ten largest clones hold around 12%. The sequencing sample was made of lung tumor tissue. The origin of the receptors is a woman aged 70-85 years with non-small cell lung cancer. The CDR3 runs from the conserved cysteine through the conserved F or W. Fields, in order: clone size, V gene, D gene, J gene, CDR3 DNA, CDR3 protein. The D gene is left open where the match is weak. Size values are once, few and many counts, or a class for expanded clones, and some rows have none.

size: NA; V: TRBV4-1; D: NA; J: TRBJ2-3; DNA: TGCGCCAGCAGCAAACGCACCCCTAGCATGGATACGCAGTATTTT; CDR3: CASSKRTPSMDTQYF
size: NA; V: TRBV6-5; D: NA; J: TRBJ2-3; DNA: TGTGCCAGTAGTTACTCGTTTATGAACACAGTTACGCAGTACTTT; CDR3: CASSYSFMNTVTQYF
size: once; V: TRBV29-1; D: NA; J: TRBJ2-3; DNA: TGCAGCGTTGAAGAGACCGGGGTAGGCCCCCCAGATACGCAGTATTTT; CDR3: CSVEETGVGPPDTQYF
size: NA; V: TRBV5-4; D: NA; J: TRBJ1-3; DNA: TGTGTCAGCAGTCGACCGGGGCAGGGTACTGGAAACACCACATATTTT; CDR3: CVSSRPGQGTGNTTYF
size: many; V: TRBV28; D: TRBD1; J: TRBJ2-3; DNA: TGTGCCAGCAGTTTTCAGACAGGGTCAGGCACAGATACGCAGTATTTT; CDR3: CASSFQTGSGTDTQYF
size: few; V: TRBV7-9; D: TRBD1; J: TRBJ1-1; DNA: TGTGCCAGCAGCTTGACAGGGGGCGGGGATGAAGCTTTCTTT; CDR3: CASSLTGGGDEAFF
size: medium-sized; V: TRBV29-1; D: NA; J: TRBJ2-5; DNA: TGCAGCGTTGATGGACAAGACAAGCGGCAAGAGACCCAGTACTTC; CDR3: CSVDGQDKRQETQYF
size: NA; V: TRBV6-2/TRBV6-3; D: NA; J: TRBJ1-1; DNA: TGTGCCAGCACAGGGGTCACTGAGGCTTTCTTT; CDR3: CASTGVTEAFF
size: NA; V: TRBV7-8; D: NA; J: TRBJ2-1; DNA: TGTGCCAGCAGCTTCGAGTCAGGGGGGTCGGGCAAAGAGCAGTTCTTC; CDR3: CASSFESGGSGKEQFF
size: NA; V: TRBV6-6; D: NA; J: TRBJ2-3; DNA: TGTGCCAGCAGTTACCAAGGGGCTCACACAGATACGCAATGTTTT; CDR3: CASSYQGAHTDTQCF
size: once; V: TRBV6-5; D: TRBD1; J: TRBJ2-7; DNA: TGTGCCAGCACTGCAGGGACAGGTTGCGGCAATTACGAGCAGTACTTC; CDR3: CASTAGTGCGNYEQYF
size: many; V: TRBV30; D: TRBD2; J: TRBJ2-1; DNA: TGTGCCTGGACTAGCGGGACTTACAATGAGCAGTTCTTC; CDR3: CAWTSGTYNEQFF
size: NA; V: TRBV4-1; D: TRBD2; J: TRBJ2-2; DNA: TGCGTCAGCAGCCAAGCGGTGACTAGCGGGATCTGGGGGGAGCTGTTTTTT; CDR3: CVSSQAVTSGIWGELFF
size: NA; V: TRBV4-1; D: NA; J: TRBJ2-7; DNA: TGCGCCAGCAGCCAAAACAGGCAAGTCTACGAGCAGTACTTC; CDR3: CASSQNRQVYEQYF
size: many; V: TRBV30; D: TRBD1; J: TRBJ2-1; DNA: TGTGCCTGTAATCCCTTGGGACAGCCCTACAATGAGCAGTTCTTC; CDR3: CACNPLGQPYNEQFF
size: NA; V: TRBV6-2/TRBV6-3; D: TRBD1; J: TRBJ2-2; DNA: TGTGCCGGCATCGACAGGGACGGGACCGGGGAGCTGCTTTTT; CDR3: CAGIDRDGTGELLF
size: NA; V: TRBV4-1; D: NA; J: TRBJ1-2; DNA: TGCGCCAGCAGCCATGAGGTCCGAAACTATGGCTACATCTTC; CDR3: CASSHEVRNYGYIF
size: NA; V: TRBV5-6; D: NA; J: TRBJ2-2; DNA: TGTGAAAGCAACTTTACATTGAACACCGGGGAGCTGTTTTTT; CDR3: CESNFTLNTGELFF
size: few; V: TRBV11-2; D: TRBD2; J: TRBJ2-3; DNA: TGTACCAGCAACCCTAGCGGGAGTATCACAGATACGCAGTATTTT; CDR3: CTSNPSGSITDTQYF
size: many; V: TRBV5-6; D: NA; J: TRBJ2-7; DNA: TGTGCCAGCAGCTTTTGGGCATTAGATTACGAGCAGTACTTC; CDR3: CASSFWALDYEQYF